This T cell receptor (beta chain) was identified in a study of blood T cell repertoires in COVID-19. Germline V gene lookup returns CDR1 MGHRA and CDR2 YSYEKL. After removal of 0 bases from V and 7 bases from J, the junction contained 7 bases not matched to a gene. The CDR3 runs to 15 residues. Method: immunoSEQ multiplex PCR; TCRdb's copy keeps in-frame clones and lacks some. The sample has about 130,000 clones; roughly 85% are singletons. The V gene is TRBV4-1, the J gene TRBJ1-2; 8 positions match TRBD1. The sequenced material came from peripheral blood. The source is a woman aged 80 or older with acute or convalescent COVID-19. CDR3 region: CASSQEGQGARGYTF. The CDR3 nucleotides read TGCGCCAGCAGCCAAGAAGGTCAGGGGGCGCGTGGCTACACCTTC.